These 15 T cell receptor beta chains share one sample of origin, sequenced in a study of early T cells in non-severe SARS-CoV-2 infection. One entry per CDR3 protein, called by TCRdb with MiXCR from the 5' RACE reads. This table holds some 48,000 distinct CDR3 sequences, about 9.2% found once. The sequencing input was whole blood. The receptors derive from an adult who was a healthcare worker with PCR-confirmed SARS-CoV-2 infection or an uninfected control (not recorded which).

The chain joins TRBV20-1 to TRBJ2-1; 10 bases map to TRBD2. The CDR3 has 17 residues. V lost 4 bases and J lost 7; bases outside the gene matches: 16. The germline CDR1 and CDR2 sequences are DFQATT and SNEGSKA (reference sequence). The CDR3 region has the DNA TGCAGTGCTATAGTCCTAAGGACTAGCGGACTCAGGAATGAGCAGTTCTTC. This translates into CSAIVLRTSGLRNEQFF.

CDR3 protein: CSASHHRGEAFF. Here the CDR3 DNA reads TGCAGTGCTTCTCACCACAGGGGTGAAGCTTTCTTT. The J gene is TRBJ1-1, the V gene TRBV20-1; 7 nucleotides match TRBD1. Germline V gene lookup returns CDR1 DFQATT and CDR2 SNEGSKA (reference sequence). This CDR3 region has 12 residues. J was trimmed by 7 bases and V by 5 bases; bases with no gene match: 7.

The rearrangement uses TRBV7-9 and TRBJ1-1, with D possibly TRBD1 on 6 matching bases. The CDR3 consists of 15 residues. In germline, CDR1 is SEHNR, CDR2 FQNEAQ (reference sequence). V lost 3 bases, J lost 3 bases, and 14 bases lay in between. The CDR3 loop is CASSFPTGRDTEAFF. In nucleotides, the CDR3 is TGTGCCAGCAGCTTCCCCACAGGGCGTGACACTGAAGCTTTCTTT.

V gene TRBV18 combines with J gene TRBJ1-1; D unclear. V was shortened by 3 bases and J by 3 bases, with 23 bases between the two germline ends. Germline lookup yields CDR1 KGHSH and CDR2 LQKENI. The CDR3 loop spans 18 amino acids. Here the CDR3 reads CASSPLSLSESPYTEAFF. The CDR3 nucleotides are TGTGCCAGCTCACCCCTGTCGCTTTCAGAAAGCCCTTACACTGAAGCTTTCTTT.

This clonotype was counted at least ten times. The gene calls are TRBV7-8 and TRBJ1-4; perhaps TRBD1 as D (6 bases). The V end was cut by 3 bases, the J end by 7 bases, with 15 bases between. The CDR3 covers 15 residues. CDR1 is SGHVS and CDR2 is FQNEAQ in the germline V gene. This chain's CDR3 is CASSFPLQGGEKLFF. The CDR3, as DNA: TGTGCCAGCAGCTTCCCCCTACAGGGAGGTGAAAAACTGTTTTTT.

Concerning this clonotype itself: This may be a read error: a much more frequent sequence differs by one nucleotide. No conserved phenylalanine or tryptophan ends this CDR3, so it is likely a read error. J is TRBJ2-7 and V is TRBV3-1; weak D call: TRBD2 (6 bases). The germline gives CDR1 LGHDT, CDR2 YNNKEL (reference sequence). The CDR3 sequence is 17 residues long. Deletions cut 2 bases from V and 7 bases from J, with 24 bases between. This CDR3 reads CASSQNPPGTDWGEQYY. As DNA, the CDR3 is TGTGCCAGCAGCCAAAATCCTCCGGGGACTGATTGGGGAGAGCAGTACTAC.

This chain joins TRBV30 and TRBJ1-6; D is unclear. V lost 1 base to trimming and J lost 0 bases, with 10 bases between them. CDR3 length: 16 amino acids. Per germline, CDR1 GTSNPN and CDR2 SVGIG (reference sequence). The CDR3: CAWSGQISSYNSPLHF. CDR3 sequence (DNA): TGTGCCTGGAGTGGCCAGATCAGCTCCTATAATTCACCCCTCCACTTT.

The chain has TRBV6-5 and TRBJ1-1; TRBD1 might be the D (6 bases). This CDR3 has 17 amino acids. The V gene lost 0 bases and the J gene lost 5 bases, with 19 bases spanning the gap. Germline V gene data show CDR1 as MNHEY and CDR2 as SVGAGI. The CDR3 coding sequence is TGTGCCAGCAGTTACTCGAGTAAGGCGGGGGCGAGGACTGAAGCTTTCTTT. This codes for CASSYSSKAGARTEAFF.

With respect to this clonotype: Compared with germline, one end of the junction differs, possibly owing to a read error. This rearrangement joins TRBV7-2 to TRBJ2-6; D gene ambiguous. The CDR3 extends over 16 amino acids. Germline loops: CDR1 SGHTA, CDR2 FQGNSA. CDR3 nucleotides: TGTGCCAGCAGTTTAGAGAGTGGTACTGGGGCCAACGTCCTGACTTTC. It codes for CASSLESGTGANVLTF.

This clonotype turned up a few times. V gene TRBV4-2 combines with J gene TRBJ2-7; maybe TRBD2 (6 bases). The CDR3 has 14 residues. Per germline, CDR1 LGHNA and CDR2 YNFKEQ. Between the trimmed V and J ends, which lost 3 bases and 2 bases, there was a span of 11 bases. In DNA form, the CDR3 reads TGTGCCAGCAGCCAGGATAGCGGCACCTACGAGCAGTACTTC. Its translation: CASSQDSGTYEQYF.

This chain uses TRBV20-1 with TRBJ1-5; no firm D call. Per the germline V gene, CDR1 is DFQATT and CDR2 is SNEGSKA (reference sequence). The CDR3 runs to 15 residues. Trimming cost V 4 bases and J 1 base, with 14 bases left between them. The CDR3 DNA sequence: TGCAGTGCTACGAGGACTACGGGCAGCAATCAGCCCCAGCATTTT. Translating gives CSATRTTGSNQPQHF.

J is TRBJ1-5 and V is TRBV29-1; D may be TRBD1 (5 bases). V lost 5 bases to trimming and J lost 1 base, with 9 bases between them. The CDR3 is 13 residues long. Looked up from germline, CDR1 is SQVTM and CDR2 is ANQGSEA. The CDR3 loop reads CSVWWGSNQPQHF. As DNA, the CDR3 is TGCAGCGTTTGGTGGGGGAGCAATCAGCCCCAGCATTTT.

J is TRBJ2-1 and V is TRBV11-2; D remains ambiguous. Germline-derived CDR1 and CDR2 are SGHAT and FQNNGV. This CDR3 contains 14 residues. V was clipped by 3 bases and J by 2 bases, with 8 bases between them. The CDR3 bases are TGTGCCAGCAGCTTGACGGAGACCTACAATGAGCAGTTCTTC. Translation gives CASSLTETYNEQFF.

This clonotype was seen at least ten times. The chain's CDR3 is CASSYEDISYEQYF. The CDR3 DNA reads TGTGCCAGCAGTTATGAGGACATTTCCTACGAGCAGTACTTC. This rearrangement joins TRBV6-6 to TRBJ2-7; D possibly corresponds to TRBD1 (5 bases). With 3 bases removed from V and 1 base from J, the gap between germline ends came to 10 bases. There are 14 residues in the CDR3. Germline CDR1 and CDR2: MNHNY and SVGAGI (reference sequence).

The rearrangement uses TRBV4-1 and TRBJ2-7; D is unclear. Germline V gene sequence: CDR1 MGHRA, CDR2 YSYEKL. V was trimmed by 4 bases and J by 6 bases, leaving 13 bases between them. The CDR3 is 13 residues long. CDR3 coding DNA: TGCGCCAGCAGCCCGTTCGGTACGAGCGAGCAGTACTTC. Translated, it gives CASSPFGTSEQYF.